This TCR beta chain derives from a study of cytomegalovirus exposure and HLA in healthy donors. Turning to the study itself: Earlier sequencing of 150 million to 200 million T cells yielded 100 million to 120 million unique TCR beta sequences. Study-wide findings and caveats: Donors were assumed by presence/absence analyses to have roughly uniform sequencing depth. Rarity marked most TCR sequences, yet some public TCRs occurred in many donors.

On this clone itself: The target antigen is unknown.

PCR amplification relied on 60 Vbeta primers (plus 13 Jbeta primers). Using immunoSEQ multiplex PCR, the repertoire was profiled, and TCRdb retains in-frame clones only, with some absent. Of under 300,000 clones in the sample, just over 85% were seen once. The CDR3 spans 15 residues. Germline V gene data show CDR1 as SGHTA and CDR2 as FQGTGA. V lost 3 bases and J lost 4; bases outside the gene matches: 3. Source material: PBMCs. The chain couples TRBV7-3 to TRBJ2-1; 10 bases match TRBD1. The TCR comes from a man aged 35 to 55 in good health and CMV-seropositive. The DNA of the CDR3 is TGTGCCAGCAGCTTCGGGACAGGGGATTACAATGAGCAGTTCTTC. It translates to CASSFGTGDYNEQFF.